A selection of T cell receptor beta chains follows, all from one sample in a study of HIV-infected children after antiretroviral therapy interruption. Using its own MiXCR run on the 3' RACE reads, TCRdb lists one record per CDR3 protein. The sample has 40,000 or so distinct CDR3 sequences; just over 6.5% are singletons. Sequences were derived from CD45RA+ CD4+ T cells from PBMCs, pooled from several time points, sampled from a donor given antiretroviral therapy, either interrupted or continuous. These receptors were taken from a pool of human donors with HIV. CDR3s include the opening cysteine and the closing phenylalanine or tryptophan. The D gene is left open where the match is weak.

J gene,V gene,D gene,CDR3 protein
TRBJ2-3,TRBV7-2,TRBD2,CASSFSSGIPSTDTQYF
TRBJ1-5,TRBV9,NA,CASSKDSNQPQHF
TRBJ2-1,TRBV6-2/TRBV6-3,NA,CASRPTGKTYNEQFF
TRBJ2-3,TRBV12-3/TRBV12-4,NA,CASSSGTGSAETLYF
TRBJ2-2,TRBV6-2/TRBV6-3,NA,CASSYGGGSNTGELFF
TRBJ1-1,TRBV2,NA,CASSETGRTSTEAFF
TRBJ1-5,TRBV28,NA,CAGGRNQPQHF
TRBJ2-5,TRBV7-9,NA,CASSQTSLRETQYF
TRBJ2-7,TRBV5-4,NA,CASSGGPAYEQYF
TRBJ1-5,TRBV7-6,TRBD1,CASSPRSGQGHNQPQHF
TRBJ2-7,TRBV25-1,NA,CASGDFYEQYF
TRBJ2-1,TRBV11-2,NA,CASSLVPNEQFF
TRBJ2-1,TRBV6-2/TRBV6-3,TRBD2,CASSQGLAGGPDNEQFF
TRBJ1-2,TRBV7-2,TRBD1,CASSLTRDRDPSYGYTF
TRBJ2-7,TRBV11-2,TRBD1,CASSLIDRAYEQYF
TRBJ1-2,TRBV19,NA,CASRSFSDSNYGYTF
TRBJ1-4,TRBV5-1,TRBD1,CASSWGPTGGNEKLFF
TRBJ1-1,TRBV6-5,NA,CPSSYSGPMNTEAFF
TRBJ1-1,TRBV5-1,TRBD1,CASSPRQGTEAFF
TRBJ1-5,TRBV5-1,NA,CASSLQGNQPQHF
TRBJ2-2,TRBV7-2,NA,CASSFSRDYTGELFF
TRBJ2-1,TRBV21-1,NA,CARKEAKFDEQFF
TRBJ2-1,TRBV5-6,NA,CASSRGYEQFF
TRBJ2-5,TRBV29-1,NA,CSVFTGREETQYF
TRBJ1-5,TRBV28,NA,CASSLWGGVSNQPQHF
TRBJ1-5,TRBV20-1,NA,CSAAHSNQPQHF